The 3 T cell receptor beta chains below were found in one sample sequenced in a study of response to subunit inactivated influenza vaccine. TCRdb processed the RT-PCR reads anew with MiXCR; each CDR3 protein has one entry. The table lists roughly 650,000 distinct CDR3 sequences, approximately 14% of them singletons, with 7.5% to 9% in the top ten. The material was PBMCs from blood, obtained about 14 days before vaccination. These receptors originate from a man aged 50-59 years who received an inactivated influenza vaccine.

This clonotype occurred a few times. The chain employs TRBV9 and TRBJ2-5; D uncertain. CDR1 is SGDLS, CDR2 YYNGEE, per germline. This CDR3 region has 15 residues. Trimming cost V 0 bases and J 4 bases, with 13 bases left between them. This chain's CDR3 is CASSVEKGLIETQYF. In nucleotides, the CDR3 is TGTGCCAGCAGCGTAGAAAAGGGATTAATAGAGACCCAGTACTTC.

The J gene is TRBJ2-1, the V gene TRBV11-2, with D unclear. The germline CDR1 and CDR2 sequences are SGHAT and FQNNGV. V shed 2 bases and J shed 12 bases, with 20 bases lying between them. This CDR3 contains 15 residues. This CDR3 is CASSLQTQGPGGQFF. The CDR3 nucleotides are TGTGCCAGCAGCTTACAGACCCAAGGACCCGGCGGGCAGTTCTTC.

The table lists this clonotype with a few counts. The J gene is TRBJ2-2, the V gene TRBV28; no firm D call. The ends were cut back, 6 bases at V and 4 bases at J, with 9 bases in the middle. CDR3 length: 13 amino acids. Germline V lookup: CDR1 MDHEN, CDR2 SYDVKM. CDR3: CASRVGGTGELFF. DNA for the CDR3: TGTGCCAGCAGGGTCGGTGGCACCGGGGAGCTGTTTTTT.